What follows are 2 T cell receptor beta chains derived from one specimen sequenced in a study of CD8 T cells in ankylosing spondylitis. One entry per CDR3 protein, called by TCRdb with MiXCR from the 5' RACE reads. The table records about 260,000 distinct CDR3 sequences, approximately 24% of them present only once. Sample: blood, either unsorted or a sorted T cell fraction (not recorded which). These receptors all come from a male donor with ankylosing spondylitis or in good health (not recorded which).

There are a few counts of this clonotype. The chain has TRBV20-1 and TRBJ2-1, with TRBD2 matching 9 bases. V was clipped by 3 bases and J by 9 bases; unmatched bases: 15. The CDR3 has 16 amino acids. Germline V gene lookup returns CDR1 DFQATT and CDR2 SNEGSKA (reference sequence). CDR3 in amino acids: CSASYGGGGAASEQFF. The CDR3 DNA follows: TGCAGTGCTAGCTATGGGGGCGGGGGGGCAGCATCTGAGCAGTTCTTC.

This clonotype was counted a few times. At one of its ends the junction is not consistent with the germline gene, which may arise from a read error. V is TRBV12-3 or TRBV12-4 and J is TRBJ1-2; 12 nucleotides align to TRBD1. The CDR3 is 15 residues long. CDR3 region: CASASWGRDRGRSAF. The CDR3 DNA is TGTGCCAGCGCTTCCTGGGGAAGGGACAGGGGGCGGTCTGCCTTC.